This TCR beta chain comes out of a study of identical twins (TCRdb year 2016). General notes on the study: To test whether fetal clonotypes persist, the study used deep sequencing on TCR alpha and beta repertoires from monozygotic twins, unrelated adults of various ages, and cord blood. Replicate twin experiments were performed at different times using different library preparation protocols to rule out contamination.

Only healthy Caucasian donors were included. Miltenyi CD45RO+ enrichment and human naive T-cell isolation kits were used to isolate memory (CD45RO+) and naive T cells from PBMC. This clonotype appeared a few times. It has no known antigen specificity. Base qualities are not at hand, and no much larger clone is one base apart. Ends trimmed: V by 7 bases, J by 7 bases; bases unmatched to a gene: 12. Based on the germline V gene, the CDR1 and CDR2 sequences are ENHRY and SYGVKD. Taken from cysteine to phenylalanine, the CDR3 has 15 residues. Only the CDR3 region is kept as DNA, spanning 45 bases read in frame from base 1. Beyond this particular receptor, the publication reports: Fewer insertions were carried by abundant cord blood beta clonotypes, a similar but weaker trend appeared in young adult naive repertoires, and no such trend appeared in memory repertoires. Compared with coincidental sharing between unrelated individuals, out-of-frame TCR alpha sequences shared between twins had an excess of sequences with low generation probability. Out-of-frame TCR alpha sharing in monozygotic twins was systematically underestimated by recombination models, whereas sharing between unrelated individuals was in agreement with the recombination models. A weaker excess of twin sharing was found in beta out-of-frame sequences because the signal-to-noise ratio was lowered by fewer shared sequences. Zero-insertion analyses could be partly confounded by invariant T cells such as MAIT and iNKT, although diverse VJ usage argued against such confounding for most clonotypes. Because the same donors could not be followed over many years, conclusions were based on cross-sectional statistical analysis.

Library construction relied on 5' RACE. TCRdb records Illumina HiSeq 2000 as the sequencer. Template switching introduced a universal primer binding site; the final cDNA contained a unique molecular identifier, enabling accurate counting of TCR cDNA molecules. Specific primers in the conserved constant-segment region were used to synthesize first-strand cDNA for the TCR alpha and beta chains. Each cDNA library was double barcoded, with a SMART-Mk sample barcode plus Illumina barcodes, to control for contamination. TruSeq adapter sequences along with Illumina sample barcodes were introduced in two successive PCR steps. The TCR alpha and beta cDNA libraries were sequenced on the Illumina HiSeq platform using custom primers. On the authors' methods: MiGEC was used to process raw reads and extract unique molecular identifiers, and MiXCR was used to find CDR3 positions. For each individual, recombination models were inferred using an EM algorithm with the repgenHMM and IGoR tools. Shared clonotype analysis was performed with the tcR package in R, normalizing sharing by the product of cloneset sizes. Out-of-frame nonproductive sequences were analyzed to study raw recombination free of thymic and clonal selection effects. TCRdb applied fastp at Q25 and MiXCR to the public reads, then kept only in-frame beta chains. Rows with one shared CDR3 protein collapse into an entry with the most common genes and DNA. Clone size and V and J calls follow TCRdb, not the original study. Counted in this sample were around 240,000 distinct CDR3 sequences; over 9.5% of them appeared once. Jointly, the top ten make up over 8% of the sample.

Source material: memory T cells sorted from blood. According to the study, the label for this sample's cell subset or site signals: CD45RO+ enriched T cells. The TCR comes from a man aged 45-60 years in good health. The chain is assembled from TRBV10-3 and TRBJ2-1; 8 bases in the middle match TRBD2. For the CDR3, the sequence is CAIMGTGTSSNEQFF. The nucleotide sequence is TGTGCCATCATGGGGACCGGGACTAGTAGTAATGAGCAGTTCTTC.